This T cell receptor (beta chain) was sequenced in a study of cytomegalovirus exposure and HLA in healthy donors. Across the whole study: Early on, a data release was issued that held roughly 84 million unique TCRs from HLA-typed donors. Regarding the study as a whole: There was a cluster of highly shared sequence variants that was likely a sequencing artifact. Later work found most CMV-associated TCR beta chains apparently HLA-restricted.

This clone was observed a single time. Antigen specificity is unknown. Germline assignment: CDR1 SEHNR and CDR2 FQNEAQ (reference sequence). V lost 1 base, J lost 2 bases, and 8 bases lay in between. CDR3 length equals 15 residues. Vbeta (60) and Jbeta (13) primers were used in the PCR. The method was immunoSEQ multiplex PCR; TCRdb's version includes in-frame clones alone and lacks a portion of them. The sample comprises some 120,000 clones, about 74% of which are singletons, and nearly 6% rests with the top ten. The TCR originated in a woman in her forties or fifties in good health and CMV-seropositive. Specimen: PBMCs. The chain couples TRBV7-9 to TRBJ1-4; perhaps TRBD1 as D (5 bases). The CDR3 here is CASSLEQGTNEKLFF. CDR3 nucleotides: TGTGCCAGCAGCTTAGAGCAGGGCACTAATGAAAAACTGTTTTTT. Variable domain in full (rest from reference TRBV7-9 and TRBJ1-4): DTGVSQNPRHKITKRGQNVTFRCDPISEHNRLYWYRQTLGQGPEFLTYFQNEAQLEKSRLLSDRFSAERPKGSFSTLEIQRTEQGDSAMYLCASSLEQGTNEKLFFGSGTQLSVL.